This T cell receptor (beta chain) is from a study of blood T cells in healthy people across ages. Broader study findings: Leaving the PBMCs unsorted stopped any conclusive comparison of naive versus antigen-experienced cells. Per million T cells, TCR beta diversity dropped about linearly as age rose.

The germline V and J ends were trimmed by 5 bases and 1 base, with 15 bases remaining between them. The CDR3 has 16 amino acids. Germline CDR1 reads SGHAT; CDR2 reads FQNNGV. Together with a sample-barcoded 5' primer, a J-beta primer mix was included in a second PCR lasting about 7 to 12 cycles. All cDNA molecules were each tagged by a template-switch adaptor with 12 random nucleotides. One entry per CDR3 protein results from TCRdb running MiXCR on the 5' RACE reads. The top ten hold about 3.8% of the sample, which has 1.5 million to 1.8 million distinct CDR3 sequences, about 42% seen once. On this clonotype itself: Its antigen is as yet unknown.

The V call is TRBV11-2, the J call TRBJ2-1; D may be TRBD2 (7 bases). The clonotype was recovered from a woman between 18 and 29 years old in good health. The sample was blood. CDR3 amino acids: CASSRGGGASYNEQFF. The CDR3, as DNA: TGTGCCAGCAGCCGGGGAGGGGGGGCATCCTACAATGAGCAGTTCTTC.